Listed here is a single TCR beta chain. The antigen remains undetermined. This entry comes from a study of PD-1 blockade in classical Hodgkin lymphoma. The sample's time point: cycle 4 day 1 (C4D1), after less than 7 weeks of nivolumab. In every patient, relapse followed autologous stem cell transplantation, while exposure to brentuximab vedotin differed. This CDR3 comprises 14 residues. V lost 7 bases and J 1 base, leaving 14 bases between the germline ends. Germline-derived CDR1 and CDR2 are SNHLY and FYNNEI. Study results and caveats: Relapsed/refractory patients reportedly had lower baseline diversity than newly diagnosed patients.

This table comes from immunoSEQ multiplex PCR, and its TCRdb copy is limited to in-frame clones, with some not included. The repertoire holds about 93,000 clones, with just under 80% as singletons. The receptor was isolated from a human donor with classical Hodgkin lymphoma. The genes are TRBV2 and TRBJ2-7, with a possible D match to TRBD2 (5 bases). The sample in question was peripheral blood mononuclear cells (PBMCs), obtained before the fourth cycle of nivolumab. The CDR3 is CASTKGEESYEQYF. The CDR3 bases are TGTGCCAGCACCAAGGGAGAGGAATCCTACGAGCAGTACTTC.